Described below is a single T cell receptor (beta chain) sequence and its context. Antigen specificity is unknown. The data were obtained in a study of shared clonotypes between healthy human individuals. Whole-study context: The donor group consisted of a couple of women and a few men, aged 18 to 49.

General study points: Only a few donors were included, so the genetic and exposure-history diversity represented was limited.

Sequenced by immunoSEQ multiplex PCR; TCRdb stores in-frame clones only, minus some. The sample consists of about 980,000 clones, approximately 80% of them appearing once. V shed 7 bases and J 1 base; nucleotides not matched to a gene: 6. This CDR3 spans 15 amino acids. Germline V gives CDR1 SGHAT, CDR2 FQDESV (reference sequence). Sequencing input: memory CD4+ T cells sorted from blood. Described subset: CD45RA-negative fraction. V and J are TRBV11-1 and TRBJ2-2, with 7 bases matching TRBD1. The clonotype was recovered from a man younger than 35 in good health. CDR3 bases: TGTGCCAGCAACCCCGGGACAGTGAACACCGGGGAGCTGTTTTTT. Translation: CASNPGTVNTGELFF.